The sequence of this T cell receptor (beta chain) was determined in a study of T cells in women clearing cervical HPV infection (dated by TCRdb to between 2018 and 2020). Turning to the overall study: The cases were 20 to 25 women with histologically confirmed HPV16-related CIN3 or worse, and 2 of those women had invasive cancers. Cases and controls were matched on year of sample collection and on age within five years. The parent cohort enrolled 10,049 women aged 18 or older in Guanacaste, Costa Rica, during about 1992 to 1995 and followed them for 6 to 7 years. The exploratory proof-of-principle case-control study was nested within the Guanacaste HPV Natural History Study in Costa Rica and compared TCR repertoires across cervical HPV16 outcomes. HLA typing was available for only a few women, so HLA type could not be excluded as a confounder. Cases had a median age of almost 35 years and controls had a median age of around 41, with no significant differences in baseline characteristics. Five blinded duplicates per group were added as quality controls, giving around 60 samples: about 50 participants and roughly ten replicates. Controls were 25 women whose single incident HPV16 infection cleared within 12 months without precancer or cancer developing. Among cases, blood sampling came a median of roughly 150 days after lesion detection, with an interquartile range of about 80 to 230 days. Blood from cases was collected at the visit where the lesion was first found, while blood from controls was collected once the infection could no longer be detected. Results and caveats for the whole study, not just this receptor: Because the number of T cells per sample was unknown, the richness differences could reflect varying T-cell content rather than repertoire biology. Random forest classifiers that combined richness and V gene abundances separated cases from controls with an estimated AUC of less than 0.85. CIN3+ cases had significantly higher TCR repertoire richness than controls across sequencing depths, but evenness did not differ between the groups. Lower TRBV6-7 relative abundance was observed in cases than in controls (roughly 0.12% versus 0.15%; Bonferroni P = 0.0008). Because of the cross-sectional design, the study could not determine whether the associations came before infection or resulted from infection, and neither effector/memory subsets nor HPV-specific T cells were isolated.

Trimming takes 1 base from V and 1 base from J, and the germline ends sit 13 bases apart. The CDR3 measures 16 amino acids from cysteine to phenylalanine. The DNA covers only part of the CDR3, 39 bases in frame from base 1. Looking up the germline V gene yields CDR1 MNHNS and CDR2 SASEGT. Using the immunoSEQ assay, multiplex PCR amplified TCR beta CDR3 regions from an average of around 1,300 ng of genomic DNA per sample. The assay corrected primer bias using a complete synthetic TCR repertoire to establish an amplification baseline. The amplicons were sequenced using the Illumina platform. In the original analysis: Sequences were error-corrected by clustering with frequency ratios and a modified nearest-neighbor algorithm, then analyzed in the immunoSEQ Analyzer with IMGT gene definitions. At each rarefaction depth, TCR richness and evenness were averaged over 20 rarefaction repeats, and samples with fewer sequences than the depth were excluded. Wilcoxon rank sum tests with FDR correction were used to compare relative abundances of V, D and J genes between the groups. Blinded duplicates gave an intraclass correlation of roughly 96% for TCR richness and an average of around 76% across over 65 gene segments. TCRdb took over this immuneACCESS table, retaining in-frame rearrangements with V and J assigned. Such tables are incomplete; in checked studies, under half of the missing clones stem from an unresolved V gene, and the remainder is unexplained. V, J and clone size were drawn from that table, and D and trimming were deduced from the DNA. This sample's table has entries for around 28,000 clones. The top ten constitute 17% of the sample.

A remark on this clone: Its antigen target is currently unknown. The CDR3 end is not reached by the read, which stops 3 residues before it; the germline J gene fills it in.

Every participant had a single incident cervical HPV16 infection, and women with prevalent HPV16 infections were excluded. Cervical HPV DNA was detected with MY09/MY11 PCR, and genotyping was done with dot-blot hybridization. Roughly 15 mL of heparinized blood were centrifuged, and the buffy coat was aliquoted, frozen at -30°C, then stored at -80°C. QIAGEN kits were used to extract genomic DNA from buffy coat specimens. The V and J segments used are TRBV6-1 and TRBJ1-2, with no reliable assignment of the D segment. The sequenced material came from blood buffy coat. This clonotype was sampled from a woman between 18 and 75 years old with a cervical HPV16 infection that either progressed to CIN3+ or cleared (not recorded which). The DNA read from the CDR3 is TGTGCCAGCAGTGAAGAAGGGTCCAGGATTAACTATGGC. Its protein reads: CASSEEGSRINYG. The whole CDR3 protein is CASSEEGSRINYGYTF.